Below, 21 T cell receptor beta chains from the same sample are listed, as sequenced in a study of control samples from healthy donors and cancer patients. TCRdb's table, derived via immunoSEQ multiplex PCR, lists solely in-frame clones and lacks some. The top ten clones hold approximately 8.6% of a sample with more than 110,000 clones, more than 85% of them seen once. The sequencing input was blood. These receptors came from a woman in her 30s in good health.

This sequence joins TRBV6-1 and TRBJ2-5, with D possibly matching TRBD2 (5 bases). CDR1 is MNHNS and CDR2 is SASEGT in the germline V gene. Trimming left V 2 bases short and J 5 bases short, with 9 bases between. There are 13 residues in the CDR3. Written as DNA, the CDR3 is TGTGCCAGCAGTGAACGCCGCGGGGAGACCCAGTACTTC. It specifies CASSERRGETQYF.

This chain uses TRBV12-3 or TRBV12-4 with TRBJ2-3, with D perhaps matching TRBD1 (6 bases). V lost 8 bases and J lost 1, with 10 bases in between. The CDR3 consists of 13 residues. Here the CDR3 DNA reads TGTGCCAGCCGAGGGACACGCACAGATACGCAGTATTTT. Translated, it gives CASRGTRTDTQYF.

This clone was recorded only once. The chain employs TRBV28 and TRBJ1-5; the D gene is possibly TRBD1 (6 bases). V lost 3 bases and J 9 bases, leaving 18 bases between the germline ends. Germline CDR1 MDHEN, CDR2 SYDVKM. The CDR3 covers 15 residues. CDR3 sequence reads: CASSFWGAGERPQHF. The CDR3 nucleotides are TGTGCCAGCAGTTTTTGGGGGGCGGGGGAGCGGCCCCAGCATTTT.

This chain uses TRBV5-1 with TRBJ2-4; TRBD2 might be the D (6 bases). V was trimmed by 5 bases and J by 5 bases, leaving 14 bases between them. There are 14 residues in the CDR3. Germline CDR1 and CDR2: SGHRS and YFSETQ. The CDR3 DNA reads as TGCGCCAGCAGTCCCAGCGGAGGGCAAAACATTCAGTACTTC. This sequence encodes CASSPSGGQNIQYF.

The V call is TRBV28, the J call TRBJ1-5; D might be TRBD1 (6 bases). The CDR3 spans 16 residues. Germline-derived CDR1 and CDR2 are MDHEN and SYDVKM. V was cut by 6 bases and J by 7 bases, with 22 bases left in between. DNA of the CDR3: TGTGCCAGCAGCCCGATACAGGGATCCGCGGGGCAGCCCCAGCATTTT. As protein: CASSPIQGSAGQPQHF.

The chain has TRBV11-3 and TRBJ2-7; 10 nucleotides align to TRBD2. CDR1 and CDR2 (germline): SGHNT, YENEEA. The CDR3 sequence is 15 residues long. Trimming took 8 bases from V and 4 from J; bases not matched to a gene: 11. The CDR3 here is CASSPGLAMSYEQYF. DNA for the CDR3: TGTGCCAGCTCTCCGGGACTAGCGATGTCATACGAGCAGTACTTC.

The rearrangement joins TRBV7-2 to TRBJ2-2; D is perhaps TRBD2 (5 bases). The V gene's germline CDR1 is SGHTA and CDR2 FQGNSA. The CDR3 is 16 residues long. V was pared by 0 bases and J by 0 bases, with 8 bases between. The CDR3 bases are TGTGCCAGCAGCTTAGCGCGGGCAGCGAACACCGGGGAGCTGTTTTTT. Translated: CASSLARAANTGELFF.

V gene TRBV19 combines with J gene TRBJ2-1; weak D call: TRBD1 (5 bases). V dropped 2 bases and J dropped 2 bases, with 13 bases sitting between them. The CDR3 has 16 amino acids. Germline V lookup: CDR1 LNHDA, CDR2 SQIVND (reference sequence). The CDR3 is CASSISLGRAYNEQFF. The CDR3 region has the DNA TGTGCCAGTAGTATAAGTTTGGGGCGAGCCTACAATGAGCAGTTCTTC.

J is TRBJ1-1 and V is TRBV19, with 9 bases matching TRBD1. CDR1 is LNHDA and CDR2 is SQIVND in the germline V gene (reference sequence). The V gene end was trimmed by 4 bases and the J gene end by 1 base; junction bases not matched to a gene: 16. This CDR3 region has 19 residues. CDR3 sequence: CASSKDTGGTLITNTEAFF. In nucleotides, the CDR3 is TGTGCCAGTAGTAAAGACACAGGGGGCACTTTAATTACGAACACTGAAGCTTTCTTT. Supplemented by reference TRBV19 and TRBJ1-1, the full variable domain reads DGGITQSPKYLFRKEGQNVTLSCEQNLNHDAMYWYRQDPGQGLRLIYYSQIVNDFQKGDIAEGYSVSREKKESFPLTVTSAQKNPTAFYLCASSKDTGGTLITNTEAFFGQGTRLTVV.

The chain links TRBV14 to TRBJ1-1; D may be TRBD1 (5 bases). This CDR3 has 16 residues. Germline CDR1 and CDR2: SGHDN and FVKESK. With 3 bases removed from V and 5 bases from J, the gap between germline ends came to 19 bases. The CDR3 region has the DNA TGTGCCAGCAGCCAGGGGTTAGCGGGGCTCGGGACTGAAGCTTTCTTT. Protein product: CASSQGLAGLGTEAFF.

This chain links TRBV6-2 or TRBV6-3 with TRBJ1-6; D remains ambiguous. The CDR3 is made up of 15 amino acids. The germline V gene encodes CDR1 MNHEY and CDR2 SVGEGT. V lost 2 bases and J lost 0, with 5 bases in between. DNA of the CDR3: TGTGCCAGCAGTTACGGGAGCTCCTATAATTCACCCCTCCACTTT. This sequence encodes CASSYGSSYNSPLHF.

In DNA form, the CDR3 reads TGTGCCAGCAGTTCGCCGGACAGGAGAGGATACACCTTC. Its translation is CASSSPDRRGYTF. The gene calls are TRBV28 and TRBJ1-2; TRBD1 matches at 7 bases. CDR3 length: 13 amino acids. Germline loops: CDR1 MDHEN, CDR2 SYDVKM. The V gene end was trimmed by 4 bases and the J gene end by 11 bases; junction bases not matched to a gene: 10.

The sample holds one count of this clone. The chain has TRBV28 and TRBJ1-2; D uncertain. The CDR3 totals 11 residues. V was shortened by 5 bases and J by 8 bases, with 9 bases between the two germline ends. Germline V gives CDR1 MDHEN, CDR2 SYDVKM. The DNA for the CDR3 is TGTGCCAGCAGTCAGGCGGCCGGCTACACCTTC. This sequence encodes CASSQAAGYTF.

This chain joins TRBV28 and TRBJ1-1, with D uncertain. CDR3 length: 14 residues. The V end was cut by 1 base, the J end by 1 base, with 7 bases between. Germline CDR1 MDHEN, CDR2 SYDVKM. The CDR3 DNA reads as TGTGCCAGCAGTTTATTTGCAGCGAACACTGAAGCTTTCTTT. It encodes CASSLFAANTEAFF.

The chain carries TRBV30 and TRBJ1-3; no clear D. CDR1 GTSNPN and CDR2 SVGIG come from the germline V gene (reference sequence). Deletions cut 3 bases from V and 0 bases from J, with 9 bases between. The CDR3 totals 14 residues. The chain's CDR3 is CAWSAGLSGNTIYF. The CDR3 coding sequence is TGTGCCTGGAGCGCAGGTCTCTCTGGAAACACCATATATTTT.

CDR3 residues: CASSLEGSGAGELFF. As DNA, the CDR3 is TGCGCCAGCAGCTTGGAAGGTTCGGGGGCCGGGGAGCTGTTTTTT. V gene TRBV5-1 combines with J gene TRBJ2-2, with a weak D call TRBD2 (6 bases). Germline V gene sequence: CDR1 SGHRS, CDR2 YFSETQ. There are 15 residues in the CDR3. V lost 0 bases and J 6 bases, leaving 12 bases between the germline ends.

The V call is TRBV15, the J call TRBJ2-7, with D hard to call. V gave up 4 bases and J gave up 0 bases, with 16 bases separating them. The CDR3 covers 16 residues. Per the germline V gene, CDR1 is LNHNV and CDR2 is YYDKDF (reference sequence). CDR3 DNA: TGTGCCACCAGCACCCGGCGGCTCTCGAGCTCCTACGAGCAGTACTTC. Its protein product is CATSTRRLSSSYEQYF.

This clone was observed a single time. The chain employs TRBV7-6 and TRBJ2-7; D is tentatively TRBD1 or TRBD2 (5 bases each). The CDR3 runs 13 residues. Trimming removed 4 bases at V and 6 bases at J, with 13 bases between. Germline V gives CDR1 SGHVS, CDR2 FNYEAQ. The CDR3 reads CASSSGWDAEQYF. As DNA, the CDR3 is TGTGCCAGCAGCTCAGGGTGGGACGCCGAGCAGTACTTC.

The DNA of the CDR3 is TGTGCCAGCTCACCGGGAAACAACTACGAGCAGTACTTC. This translates into CASSPGNNYEQYF. The chain links TRBV18 to TRBJ2-7; D not resolved. V gave up 3 bases and J gave up 3 bases, with 9 bases separating them. The germline V gene has CDR1 KGHSH and CDR2 LQKENI. This CDR3 has 13 residues.

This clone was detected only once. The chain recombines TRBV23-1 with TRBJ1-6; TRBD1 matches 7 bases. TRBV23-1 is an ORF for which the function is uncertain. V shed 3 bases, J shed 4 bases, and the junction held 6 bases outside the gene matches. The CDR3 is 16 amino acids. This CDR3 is CASSQPTGTYNSPLHF. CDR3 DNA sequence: TGCGCCAGCAGTCAGCCGACAGGGACATATAATTCACCCCTCCACTTT.

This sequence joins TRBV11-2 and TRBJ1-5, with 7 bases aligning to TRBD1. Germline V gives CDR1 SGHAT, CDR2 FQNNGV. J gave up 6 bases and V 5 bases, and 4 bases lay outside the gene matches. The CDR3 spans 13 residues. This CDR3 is CASSQGGVQPQHF. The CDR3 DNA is TGTGCCAGCAGCCAGGGGGGGGTTCAGCCCCAGCATTTT. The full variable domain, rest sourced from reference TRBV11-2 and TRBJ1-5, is EAGVAQSPRYKIIEKRQSVAFWCNPISGHATLYWYQQILGQGPKLLIQFQNNGVVDDSQLPKDRFSAERLKGVDSTLKIQPAKLEDSAVYLCASSQGGVQPQHFGDGTRLSIL.